A selection of T cell receptor beta chains follows, all from one sample in a study of blood T cell repertoires in COVID-19. Data came from immunoSEQ multiplex PCR; TCRdb stores just in-frame clones and leaves some out. This sample carries about 200,000 clones, over 80% of them seen once, and the ten largest clones take around 30%. Sequencing input: peripheral blood. These receptors originate from a man aged 40-49 years with acute or convalescent COVID-19. CDR3s include the opening cysteine and the closing phenylalanine or tryptophan. D genes are given only for firm matches. Where a row states a size, it is once, few, many or the class of an expanded clone; other rows omit it.

j_call | v_call | d_call | cdr3_length | clone_size | cdr3_nt | cdr3_aa
TRBJ2-5 | TRBV2 | NA | 13 | NA | TGTGCCAGCCCGTCAGGGGCCCAAGAGACCCAGTACTTC | CASPSGAQETQYF
TRBJ2-1 | TRBV11-2 | TRBD2 | 18 | NA | TGTGCCAGCAGGGCGGGGGCTAGCGGGAGGGGATCCTACAATGAGCAGTTCTTC | CASRAGASGRGSYNEQFF
TRBJ1-3 | TRBV14 | NA | 17 | NA | TGTGCCAGCAGCCAAGTCGGGATAGGGCTGGGCGGAAACACCATATATTTT | CASSQVGIGLGGNTIYF
TRBJ2-5 | TRBV21-1 | NA | 18 | NA | TGTGCCAGCAGCAAAGATCGGGGTGGGAGGGTCCACAAAGAGACCCAGTACTTC | CASSKDRGGRVHKETQYF
TRBJ2-7 | TRBV7-2 | TRBD1 | 15 | NA | TGTGCCAGCAGCTCACGACAAAGACAGGGAAACGAGCAGTACTTC | CASSSRQRQGNEQYF
TRBJ2-7 | TRBV5-5 | TRBD2 | 15 | NA | TGTGCCAGCAGCCCTAGCGGGCAGAGCTCCTACGAGCAGTACTTC | CASSPSGQSSYEQYF
TRBJ2-1 | TRBV24-1 | NA | 16 | NA | TGTGCCACCAACCACTGCCCAACCAGACAACACAATGAGCAGTTCTTC | CATNHCPTRQHNEQFF
TRBJ1-2 | TRBV6-5 | NA | 13 | NA | TGTGCCATAATACTCCAGGGGATTCAAGGCTACACCTTC | CAIILQGIQGYTF
TRBJ2-1 | TRBV19 | NA | 13 | NA | TGTGCCAGTAGCCCAAGAGGAGGTCTTGGGCAGTTCTTC | CASSPRGGLGQFF
TRBJ1-5 | TRBV5-1 | NA | 13 | NA | TGCGCCAGCAGTGCCGCGGGCAATCAGCCCCAGCATTTT | CASSAAGNQPQHF
TRBJ2-1 | TRBV5-8 | NA | 14 | NA | TGTGCCAGCAGCCGAACAGGGTCCTACAATGAGCAGTTCTTC | CASSRTGSYNEQFF
TRBJ1-6 | TRBV6-5 | TRBD1 | 15 | NA | TGTGCCAGCAGATCCGGGACAGGGGCAAATTCACCCCTCCACTTT | CASRSGTGANSPLHF
TRBJ2-1 | TRBV19 | TRBD2 | 16 | NA | TGTGCCAGTAGTATGTTTAATCGGGTAGCGGGCAATGAGCAGTTCTTC | CASSMFNRVAGNEQFF
TRBJ1-4 | TRBV7-9 | TRBD1 | 14 | NA | TGTGCCAGCAGCTTTGAAGGGGGCTACGAAAAACTGTTTTTT | CASSFEGGYEKLFF
TRBJ1-5 | TRBV28 | TRBD1 | 14 | once | TGTGCCAGCTCCAAAGGGGACAGCTATCAGCCCCAGCATTTT | CASSKGDSYQPQHF
TRBJ2-1 | TRBV7-2 | TRBD2 | 15 | once | TGTGCCAGCAGCTTCCGGATAGCGGGGTACAATGAGCAGTTCTTC | CASSFRIAGYNEQFF
TRBJ2-7 | TRBV4-1 | TRBD2 | 15 | NA | TGCGCCAGCAGCCCCCGGGCTAGCGGATTCTACGAGCAGTACTTC | CASSPRASGFYEQYF
TRBJ2-2 | TRBV7-9 | NA | 15 | NA | TGTGCCAGCAGCTTTAGCGTCCAGAACACCGGGGAGCTGTTTTTT | CASSFSVQNTGELFF
TRBJ1-4 | TRBV4-3 | NA | 15 | once | TGCGCCAGCAGCCCGGGCGGGCGAGCGGACGAAAAACTGTTTTTT | CASSPGGRADEKLFF
TRBJ2-1 | TRBV7-8 | NA | 15 | NA | TGTGCCAGCAGGCTCAGGGGCAGTACCGGCAATGAGCAGTTCTTC | CASRLRGSTGNEQFF
TRBJ2-5 | TRBV10-3 | NA | 13 | NA | TGTGCCATCAGGGACTCCGGTCTGGAGACCCAGTACTTC | CAIRDSGLETQYF
TRBJ1-1 | TRBV7-2 | NA | 14 | NA | TGTGCCAGCAGCTTGCAGGGTATCGCCACTGAAGCTTTCTTT | CASSLQGIATEAFF
TRBJ1-2 | TRBV6-5 | TRBD1 | 15 | NA | TGTGCCAGCAGGATTACACCCGGGACAGGGAAAGGCTACACCTTC | CASRITPGTGKGYTF
TRBJ2-5 | TRBV7-9 | NA | 13 | NA | TGTGCCAGCAGCTTACTACAGGGTGAAACCCAGTACTTC | CASSLLQGETQYF
TRBJ2-7 | TRBV5-6 | NA | 14 | NA | TGTGCCAGCAGCTCGGTTAGGAGCCTCTACGAGCAGTACTTC | CASSSVRSLYEQYF
TRBJ2-2 | TRBV18 | TRBD2 | 17 | NA | TGTGCCAGCTCACCACTCACACGACTAGCGGGCACCGGGGAGCTGTTTTTT | CASSPLTRLAGTGELFF
TRBJ2-3 | TRBV2 | NA | 12 | NA | TGTGCCAGCATGAGGAGCACAGATACGCAGTATTTT | CASMRSTDTQYF
TRBJ1-2 | TRBV4-2 | TRBD1 | 15 | NA | TGTGCCAGCAGCCACCCCACGGGGACAGGTGATGGCTACACCTTC | CASSHPTGTGDGYTF
TRBJ2-1 | TRBV6-4 | TRBD2 | 15 | NA | TGTGCCAGCAGTGAATTAGCGGGAGGGCCGAATGAGCAGTTCTTC | CASSELAGGPNEQFF
TRBJ2-7 | TRBV30 | TRBD2 | 15 | NA | TGTGCCTGGAGTGAAGGGCGGGAGGTGAATTACGAGCAGTACTTC | CAWSEGREVNYEQYF